This TCR beta chain derives from a study of human T cells and chemical hapten exposure. At the level of the study: The study sensitized with 2% DPC on a 2 cm by 2 cm patch of upper inner arm skin. Enrolled patients were predominantly female and had alopecia areata, totalis or universalis.

TCRdb reprocessed the RACE reads with MiXCR, giving one entry per CDR3 protein. The data contain approximately 110,000 distinct CDR3 sequences, about a tenth of them singletons. The germline CDR1 and CDR2 sequences are SGHAT and FQNNGV. The CDR3 is 18 residues long. Losses at the gene ends were 1 base for V and 3 bases for J; bases not matched to a gene: 9. Regarding time point: patch test 2, 6 weeks after DPC sensitization. Treatment indicated: therapeutic diphenylcyclopropenone sensitization with weekly scalp DPC. This clonotype has ten or more counts. This sample comprised whole blood, obtained in connection with sensitization to the hapten diphenylcyclopropenone (DPC). This clonotype was sampled from a middle-aged woman with alopecia areata. Some clones in this sample may be carry-over from other donors' samples. This chain uses TRBV11-2 with TRBJ2-7; 13 bases agree with TRBD2. The CDR3 sequence: CASSLVTSGGSEGYEQYF. The CDR3 DNA is TGTGCCAGCAGCTTAGTGACTAGCGGGGGGTCAGAGGGCTACGAGCAGTACTTC.